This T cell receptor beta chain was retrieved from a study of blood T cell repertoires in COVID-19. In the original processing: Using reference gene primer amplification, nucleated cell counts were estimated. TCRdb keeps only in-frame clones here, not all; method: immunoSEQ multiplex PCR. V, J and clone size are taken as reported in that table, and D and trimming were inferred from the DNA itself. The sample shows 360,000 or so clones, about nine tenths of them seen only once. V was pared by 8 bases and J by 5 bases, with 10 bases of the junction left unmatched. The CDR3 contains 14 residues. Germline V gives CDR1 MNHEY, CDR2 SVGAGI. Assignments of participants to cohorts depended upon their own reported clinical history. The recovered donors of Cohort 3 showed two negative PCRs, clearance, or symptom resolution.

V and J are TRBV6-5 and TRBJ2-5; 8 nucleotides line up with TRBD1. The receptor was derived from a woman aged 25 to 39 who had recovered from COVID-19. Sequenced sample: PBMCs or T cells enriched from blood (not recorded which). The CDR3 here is CASRLRGRGETQYF. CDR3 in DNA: TGTGCCAGCCGCCTCAGGGGGCGTGGGGAGACCCAGTACTTC.